This T cell receptor (beta chain) was found in a study of naive and memory T cell subsets. Study findings and constraints: No ground truth validated the naive and memory repertoire findings.

In the case of this clonotype: Its antigen is not known.

The CDR3 contains 15 residues. Germline V lookup: CDR1 SGHRS, CDR2 YFSETQ. The junction had 3 bases not matched to a gene; V was cut back by 0 bases and J by 2 bases. Both TRBC1 and TRBC2 were covered by a beta constant-region primer of two equimolar oligonucleotides. The ligated cDNA underwent four PCR rounds using SP2 and nested alpha and beta constant-region primers. TCRdb reanalysed the UMI-ligation and nested PCR reads using MiXCR and keeps one entry per CDR3 protein. The top ten clones hold 20% to 25% of a sample with about 23,000 distinct CDR3 sequences, more than 7% of them seen once. The source material was central memory CD8+ T cells from blood. The chain joins TRBV5-1 to TRBJ2-3; 7 bases map to TRBD1. The TCR was taken from a human donor in good health. CDR3 region: CASSLEGAYTDTQYF. The CDR3 DNA is TGCGCCAGCAGCTTGGAGGGGGCCTACACAGATACGCAGTATTTT. The complete variable domain, with remaining parts taken from reference TRBV5-1 and TRBJ2-3, reads KAGVTQTPRYLIKTRGQQVTLSCSPISGHRSVSWYQQTPGQGLQFLFEYFSETQRNKGNFPGRFSGRQFSNSRSEMNVSTLELGDSALYLCASSLEGAYTDTQYFGPGTRLTVL.